The TCR beta chain described here comes from a study of T cell repertoires in urothelial bladder cancer. Sequencing used immunoSEQ multiplex PCR; TCRdb keeps in-frame clones, though not all of them. Here the sample spans over 10,000 clones, 66% being singletons. The CDR3 has 15 amino acids. Germline V gives CDR1 GTSNPN, CDR2 SVGIG (reference sequence). The J segment lost 0 bases and the V segment lost 5 bases, leaving 8 bases of the junction unmatched. V is TRBV30 and J is TRBJ1-2; 8 positions match TRBD1. The sample taken for sequencing was tumor-infiltrating cells from bladder cancer. This clonotype was obtained from a human donor with urothelial carcinoma. The CDR3 nucleotides are TGTGCCTGGGGGGTACAGGGGGGACCTAACTATGGCTACACCTTC. Its translation is CAWGVQGGPNYGYTF.